This TCR beta chain was sequenced for a study of Tregs in tolerant kidney transplant recipients. General observations from the study: Activated donor B cell expansion appeared to reveal the most relevant donor-specific TCRbeta repertoire. Biological reproducibility was not directly addressed, but technical replication error appeared minimal. Validation in larger populations is needed because few patients were studied.

Concerning this clone: The antigen is undetermined.

The repertoire was sequenced with immunoSEQ multiplex PCR; TCRdb's copy has only in-frame clones and lacks some. The sample includes under 100,000 clones, over 85% of them seen just once. Trimming left V 4 bases short and J 10 bases short, with 9 bases between. Germline CDR1 is SGHRS and CDR2 is YFSETQ. The CDR3 extends over 11 amino acids. The chain links TRBV5-1 to TRBJ2-1; possible D gene TRBD2, 5 bases. The receptor's source is a human donor in good health. The sample comprised CD8+ T cells from blood. CDR3 residues: CASSRTGEQFF. CDR3 nucleotide sequence: TGCGCCAGCAGCAGGACTGGCGAGCAGTTCTTC.